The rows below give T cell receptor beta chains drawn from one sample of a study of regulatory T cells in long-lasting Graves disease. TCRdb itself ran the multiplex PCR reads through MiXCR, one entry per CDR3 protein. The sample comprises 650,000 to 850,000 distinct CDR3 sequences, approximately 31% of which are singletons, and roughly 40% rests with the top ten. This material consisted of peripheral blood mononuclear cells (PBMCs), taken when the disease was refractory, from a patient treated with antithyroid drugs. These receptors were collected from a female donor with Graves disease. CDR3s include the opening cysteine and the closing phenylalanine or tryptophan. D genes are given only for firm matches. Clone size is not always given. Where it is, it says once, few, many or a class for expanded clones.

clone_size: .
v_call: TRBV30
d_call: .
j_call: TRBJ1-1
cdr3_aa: CAWTRMNTEAFF
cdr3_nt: TGTGCCTGGACTCGGATGAACACTGAAGCTTTCTTT

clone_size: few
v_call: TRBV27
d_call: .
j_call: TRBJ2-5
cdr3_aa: CASGPRPGVETQYF
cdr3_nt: TGTGCCAGCGGACCGCGTCCAGGGGTAGAGACCCAGTACTTC

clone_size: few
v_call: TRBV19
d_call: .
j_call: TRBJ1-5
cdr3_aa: CASSSVPIGAHQPQHF
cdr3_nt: TGTGCCAGTAGTAGCGTACCCATCGGTGCCCATCAGCCCCAGCATTTT

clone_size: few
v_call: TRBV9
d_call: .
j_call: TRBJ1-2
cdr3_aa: CASSSAGRGGYTF
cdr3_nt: TGTGCCAGCAGCTCCGCGGGTCGAGGGGGCTACACCTTC

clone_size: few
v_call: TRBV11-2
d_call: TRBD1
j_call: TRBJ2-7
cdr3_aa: CASSLTQGADEQYF
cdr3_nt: TGTGCCAGCAGCTTAACGCAGGGGGCAGACGAGCAGTACTTC

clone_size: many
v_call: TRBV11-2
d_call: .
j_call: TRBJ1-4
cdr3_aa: CASSSPGQTREKLFF
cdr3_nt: TGTGCCAGCAGCTCCCCAGGACAGACGAGGGAAAAACTGTTTTTT

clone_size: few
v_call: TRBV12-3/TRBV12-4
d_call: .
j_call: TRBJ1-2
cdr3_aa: CASSLSGGTRGYTF
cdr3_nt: TGTGCCAGCAGTCTTTCAGGAGGGACGCGTGGCTACACCTTC

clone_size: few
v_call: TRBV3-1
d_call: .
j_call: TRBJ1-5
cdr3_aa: CASSQDTRENQPQHF
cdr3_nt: TGTGCCAGCAGCCAAGATACTCGGGAAAATCAGCCCCAGCATTTT

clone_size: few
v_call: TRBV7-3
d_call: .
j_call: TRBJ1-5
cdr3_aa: CASSKDGRNQPQHF
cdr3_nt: TGTGCCAGCAGCAAGGACGGTCGCAATCAGCCCCAGCATTTT

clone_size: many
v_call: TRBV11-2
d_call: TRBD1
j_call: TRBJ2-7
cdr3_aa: CASSLDGGQGRYEQYF
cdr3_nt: TGTGCCAGCAGCTTAGATGGCGGACAGGGCCGCTACGAGCAGTACTTC

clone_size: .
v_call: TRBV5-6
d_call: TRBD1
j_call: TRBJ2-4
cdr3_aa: CASSVDRGQDTQYF
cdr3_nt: TGTGCCAGCAGCGTAGACAGGGGGCAAGACACTCAGTACTTC